Listed below are T cell receptor beta chains from one sample, sequenced in a study of technical replicates of blood from a few donors. The data were produced by immunoSEQ multiplex PCR, yet TCRdb's version contains in-frame clones alone and is incomplete. This table holds around 74,000 clones, 70% to 90% found once. The sequenced sample was PBMCs. The receptors derive from a human donor in good health. Some clones in this sample may be carry-over from other donors' samples. Both conserved end residues are trimmed from each CDR3. The order of the fields is V gene, D gene, J gene, CDR3 protein. D genes are given only for firm matches.

>TRBV7-8|.|TRBJ2-5
ATGRSAVGQETQY
>TRBV6-4|.|TRBJ2-3
ASSASSVSTDTQY
>TRBV6-1|.|TRBJ2-3
ASSPGQYTDTQY
>TRBV4-2|.|TRBJ1-4
ASSQEYQGLNEKLF
>TRBV19|.|TRBJ1-4
ATNRGVGEKLF
>TRBV30|.|TRBJ2-7
AWSVESSYEQY
>TRBV6-4|TRBD2|TRBJ2-3
ASSRTSDTDTQY
>TRBV7-9|TRBD1|TRBJ2-5
ASSPDRGQETQY
>TRBV30|.|TRBJ1-2
AWSARAGDGYT
>TRBV6-4|TRBD2|TRBJ2-5
ASSDRAGGQETQY
>TRBV18|TRBD2|TRBJ2-3
ASSRGGAADTQY
>TRBV5-6|.|TRBJ2-1
ASSSLTSPFNEQF
>TRBV6-6|TRBD1|TRBJ2-3
ASNPRGQGDTQY
>TRBV7-2|.|TRBJ1-1
ASSLFAQGPEAF
>TRBV11-3|TRBD2|TRBJ2-1
ASSSNSGGYNEQF
>TRBV19|TRBD1|TRBJ2-3
ASSGQGLTDTQY
>TRBV6-1|.|TRBJ1-5
ASSPTGISNQPQH
>TRBV30|.|TRBJ1-1
AWKLQGPEAF
>TRBV19|TRBD1|TRBJ1-1
ASSRMGQLNTEAF
>TRBV5-4|TRBD1|TRBJ2-3
ASSLRRQGADTQY
>TRBV5-6|TRBD1|TRBJ1-1
ASSLGQGAGKVNTEAF
>TRBV5-1|.|TRBJ1-5
ASSVGTEGQPQH
>TRBV18|.|TRBJ2-4
ASSPESHLAKNIQY
>TRBV7-2|TRBD1|TRBJ1-3
ASSDRQGAGGNTIY
>TRBV6-5|.|TRBJ1-6
ASNDRYNSPLH
>TRBV30|TRBD2|TRBJ2-7
AWSGGRGREAIPTSID
>TRBV19|.|TRBJ1-1
ASSAGGNTEAF
>TRBV4-3|.|TRBJ1-4
ASSPRDTTNEKLF
>TRBV7-9|TRBD1|TRBJ2-2
ASSPGTGNTGELF
>TRBV30|TRBD1|TRBJ1-1
AWIDRGPATEAF
>TRBV2|TRBD2|TRBJ2-7
ASSVRTSGGNEQY
>TRBV18|.|TRBJ1-4
ASSPPPGTQSGKLF
>TRBV6-1|.|TRBJ1-1
ASSVWTAEAF
>TRBV11-2|.|TRBJ2-3
ASNFGQGPQY
>TRBV14|.|TRBJ2-5
ASSQDLQQETQY
>TRBV10-3|TRBD1|TRBJ2-7
AIGGQGHIEQY